This T cell receptor beta chain came from a study of blood T cell repertoires in COVID-19. Study details: There were acute and convalescent COVID-19 samples, and they came from the United States, Italy and Spain. Sources were T cells, B-cell-depleted T cells, or PBMCs; the material itself was cDNA or gDNA.

The CDR3 is made up of 14 amino acids. V lost 5 bases, J lost 4 bases, and 8 bases stayed unmatched. Germline V lookup: CDR1 SGHTA, CDR2 FQGNSA. Source study methods: Researchers report that nucleated cell counts were estimated from reference gene primer amplification. Profiled with immunoSEQ multiplex PCR; TCRdb holds only in-frame clones, not every one. V, J and clone size were drawn from that table, and D and trimming were deduced from the DNA. The data contain a few hundred thousand clones, about 85% of them seen just once; the ten biggest clones take up 4.5% to 5.5%. The TCR sequence derives from a woman in her sixties or seventies who had recovered from COVID-19. The chain employs TRBV7-2 and TRBJ2-7; 7 positions agree with TRBD2. The specimen sequenced was peripheral blood. The CDR3 DNA reads TGTGCCAGCAGCCGCGGACTAGTACGATACGAGCAGTACTTC. This codes for CASSRGLVRYEQYF. The entire variable domain, with the rest obtained from reference TRBV7-2 and TRBJ2-7, is as follows: GAGVSQSPSNKVTEKGKDVELRCDPISGHTALYWYRQSLGQGLEFLIYFQGNSAPDKSGLPSDRFSAERTGGSVSTLTIQRTQQEDSAVYLCASSRGLVRYEQYFGPGTRLTVT.